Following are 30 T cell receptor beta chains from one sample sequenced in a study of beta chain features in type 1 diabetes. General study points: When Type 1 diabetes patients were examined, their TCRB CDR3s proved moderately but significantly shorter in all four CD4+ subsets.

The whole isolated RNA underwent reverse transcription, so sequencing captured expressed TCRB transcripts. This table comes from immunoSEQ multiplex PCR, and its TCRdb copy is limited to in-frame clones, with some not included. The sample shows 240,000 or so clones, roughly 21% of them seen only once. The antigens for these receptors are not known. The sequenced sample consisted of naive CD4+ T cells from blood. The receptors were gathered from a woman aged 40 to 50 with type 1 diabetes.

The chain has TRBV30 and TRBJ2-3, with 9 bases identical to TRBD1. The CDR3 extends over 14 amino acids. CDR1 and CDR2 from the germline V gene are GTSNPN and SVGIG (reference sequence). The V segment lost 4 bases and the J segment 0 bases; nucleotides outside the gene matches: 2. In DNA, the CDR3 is TGTGCCTGGACCACAGGGGGCAGCACAGATACGCAGTATTTT. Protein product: CAWTTGGSTDTQYF.

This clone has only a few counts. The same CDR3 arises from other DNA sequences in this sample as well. CDR3 nucleotides: TGCGCCAGCAGCTCTAGCTCTGGGGCCAACGTCCTGACTTTC. This gives the protein CASSSSSGANVLTF. This chain links TRBV5-1 with TRBJ2-6; D is ambiguous. V lost 3 bases to trimming and J lost 0 bases, with 4 bases between them. CDR1 and CDR2 from the germline V gene are SGHRS and YFSETQ. This CDR3 is built from 14 residues.

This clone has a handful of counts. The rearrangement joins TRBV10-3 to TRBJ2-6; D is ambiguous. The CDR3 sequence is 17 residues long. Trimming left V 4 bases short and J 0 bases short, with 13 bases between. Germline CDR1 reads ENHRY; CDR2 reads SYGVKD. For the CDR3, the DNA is TGTGCCATCAGTGCCACCAATCCGGGCTCTGGGGCCAACGTCCTGACTTTC. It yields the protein CAISATNPGSGANVLTF.

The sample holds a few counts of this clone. The CDR3 sequence is CASSPLRGGPGDTQYF. CDR3 nucleotides: TGTGCCAGCAGCCCCCTGCGGGGGGGCCCAGGGGATACGCAGTATTTT. The V call is TRBV7-2, the J call TRBJ2-3; TRBD2 matches at 9 bases. V lost 5 bases, J lost 6 bases, and 12 bases stayed unmatched. The CDR3 totals 16 residues. The germline V gene has CDR1 SGHTA and CDR2 FQGNSA.

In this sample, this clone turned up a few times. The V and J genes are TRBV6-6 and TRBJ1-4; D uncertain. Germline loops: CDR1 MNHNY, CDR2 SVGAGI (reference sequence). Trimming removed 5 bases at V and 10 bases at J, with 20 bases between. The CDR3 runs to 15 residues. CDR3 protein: CASSPPGEGGVKLFF. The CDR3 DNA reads TGTGCCAGCAGTCCTCCCGGGGAGGGTGGGGTAAAACTGTTTTTT.

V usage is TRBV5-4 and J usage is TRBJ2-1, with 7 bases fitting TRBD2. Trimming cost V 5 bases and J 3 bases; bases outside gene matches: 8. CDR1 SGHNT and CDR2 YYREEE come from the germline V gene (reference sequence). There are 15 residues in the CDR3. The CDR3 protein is CASREETSHYNEQFF. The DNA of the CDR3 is TGTGCCAGCAGGGAAGAGACTAGCCACTACAATGAGCAGTTCTTC.

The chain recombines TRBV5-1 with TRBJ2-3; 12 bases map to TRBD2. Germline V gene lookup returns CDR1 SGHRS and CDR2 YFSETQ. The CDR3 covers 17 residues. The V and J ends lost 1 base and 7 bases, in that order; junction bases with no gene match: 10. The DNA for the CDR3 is TGCGCCAGCAGCTTGAGGGCTAGCGGGGGGGCCACCAATACGCAGTATTTT. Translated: CASSLRASGGATNTQYF.

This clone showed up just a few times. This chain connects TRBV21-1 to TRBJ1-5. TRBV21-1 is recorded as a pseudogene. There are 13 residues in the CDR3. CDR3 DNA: TGTGCCAGCAGCAAAGTCCCGGATCAGCCCCAGCATTTT. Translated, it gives CASSKVPDQPQHF.

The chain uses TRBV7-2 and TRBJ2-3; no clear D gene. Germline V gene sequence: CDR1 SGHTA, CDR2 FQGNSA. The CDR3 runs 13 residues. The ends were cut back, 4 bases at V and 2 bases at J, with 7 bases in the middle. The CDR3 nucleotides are TGTGCCAGCAGCTCCCAGTTCACAGATACGCAGTATTTT. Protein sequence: CASSSQFTDTQYF.

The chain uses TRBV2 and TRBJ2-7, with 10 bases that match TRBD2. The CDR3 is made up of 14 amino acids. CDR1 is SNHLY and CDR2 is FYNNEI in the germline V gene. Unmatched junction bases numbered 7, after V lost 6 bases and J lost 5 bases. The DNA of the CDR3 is TGTGCCAGCAGGGAGCGGGAGGGCCTCGACGAGCAGTACTTC. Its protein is CASREREGLDEQYF.

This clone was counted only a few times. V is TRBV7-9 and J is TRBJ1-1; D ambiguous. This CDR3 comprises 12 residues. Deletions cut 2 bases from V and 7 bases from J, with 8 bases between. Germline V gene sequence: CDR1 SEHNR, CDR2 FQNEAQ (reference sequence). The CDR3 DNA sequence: TGTGCCAGCAGCTTAAATGTCGGTGAAGCTTTCTTT. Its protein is CASSLNVGEAFF.

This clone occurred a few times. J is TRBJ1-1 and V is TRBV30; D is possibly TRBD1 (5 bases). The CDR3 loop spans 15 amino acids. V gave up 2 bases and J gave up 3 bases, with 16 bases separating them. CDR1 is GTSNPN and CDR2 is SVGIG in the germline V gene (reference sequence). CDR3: CAWSLLGRVDTEAFF. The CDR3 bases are TGTGCCTGGAGTTTATTAGGCAGGGTAGACACTGAAGCTTTCTTT.

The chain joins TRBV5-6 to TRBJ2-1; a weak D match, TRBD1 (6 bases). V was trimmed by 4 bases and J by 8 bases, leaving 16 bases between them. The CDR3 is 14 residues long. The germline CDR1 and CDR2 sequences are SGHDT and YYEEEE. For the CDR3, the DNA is TGTGCCAGCAGCACCTTGGGGTCAGGGGATGAGCAGTTCTTC. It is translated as CASSTLGSGDEQFF. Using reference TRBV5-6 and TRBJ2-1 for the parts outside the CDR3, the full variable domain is DAGVTQSPTHLIKTRGQQVTLRCSPKSGHDTVSWYQQALGQGPQFIFQYYEEEERQRGNFPDRFSGHQFPNYSSELNVNALLLGDSALYLCASSTLGSGDEQFFGPGTRLTVL.

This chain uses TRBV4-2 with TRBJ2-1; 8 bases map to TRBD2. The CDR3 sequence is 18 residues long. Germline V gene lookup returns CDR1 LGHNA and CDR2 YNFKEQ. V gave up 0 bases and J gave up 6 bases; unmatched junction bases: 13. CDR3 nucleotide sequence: TGTGCCAGCAGCCAAGATCCCCCGGGACTAGGAGAGGTCAATGAGCAGTTCTTC. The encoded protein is CASSQDPPGLGEVNEQFF.

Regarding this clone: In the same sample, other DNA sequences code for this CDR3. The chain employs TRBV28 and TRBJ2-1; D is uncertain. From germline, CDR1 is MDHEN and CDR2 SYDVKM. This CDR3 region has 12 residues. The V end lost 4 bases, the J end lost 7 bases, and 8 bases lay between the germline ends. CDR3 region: CASSYSRNEQFF. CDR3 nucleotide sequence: TGTGCCAGCAGTTACAGCCGGAATGAGCAGTTCTTC.

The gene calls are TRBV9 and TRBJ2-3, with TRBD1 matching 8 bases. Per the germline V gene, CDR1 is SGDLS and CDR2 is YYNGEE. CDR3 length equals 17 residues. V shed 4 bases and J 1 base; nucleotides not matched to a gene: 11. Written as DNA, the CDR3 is TGTGCCAGCAGCCCGCAGATGACAGGGGCAGGCACAGATACGCAGTATTTT. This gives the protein CASSPQMTGAGTDTQYF.

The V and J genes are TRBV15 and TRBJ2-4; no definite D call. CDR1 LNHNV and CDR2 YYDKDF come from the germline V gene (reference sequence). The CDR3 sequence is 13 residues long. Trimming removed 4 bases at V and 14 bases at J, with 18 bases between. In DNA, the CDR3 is TGTGCCACCAGCAAACCCAATGGTCTAATGAAGTACTTC. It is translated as CATSKPNGLMKYF.

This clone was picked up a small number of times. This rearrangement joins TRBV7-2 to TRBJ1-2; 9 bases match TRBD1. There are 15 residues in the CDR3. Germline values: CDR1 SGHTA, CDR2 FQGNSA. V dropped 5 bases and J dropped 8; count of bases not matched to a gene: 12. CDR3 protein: CASSLTGGGPRGYTF. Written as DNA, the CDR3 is TGTGCCAGCAGCCTCACAGGGGGCGGGCCAAGAGGCTACACCTTC.

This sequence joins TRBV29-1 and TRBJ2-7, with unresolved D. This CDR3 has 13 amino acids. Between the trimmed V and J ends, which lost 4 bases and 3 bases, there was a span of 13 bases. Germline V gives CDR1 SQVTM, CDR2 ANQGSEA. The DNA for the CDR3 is TGCAGCGTTGGACACCAAGAGAGCTACGAGCAGTACTTC. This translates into CSVGHQESYEQYF.

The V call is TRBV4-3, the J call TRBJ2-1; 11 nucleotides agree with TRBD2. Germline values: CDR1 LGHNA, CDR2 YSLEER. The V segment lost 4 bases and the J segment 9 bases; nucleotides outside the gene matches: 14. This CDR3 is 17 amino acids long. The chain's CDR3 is CASSRHPGLAEKGEQFF. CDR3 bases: TGCGCCAGCAGCCGACACCCGGGACTAGCGGAGAAGGGTGAGCAGTTCTTC.

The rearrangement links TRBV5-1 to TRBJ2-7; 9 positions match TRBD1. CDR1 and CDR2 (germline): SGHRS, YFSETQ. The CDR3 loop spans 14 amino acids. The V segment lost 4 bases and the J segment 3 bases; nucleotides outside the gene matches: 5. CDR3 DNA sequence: TGCGCCAGCAGCAGGACAGGGGACAACTACGAGCAGTACTTC. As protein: CASSRTGDNYEQYF.

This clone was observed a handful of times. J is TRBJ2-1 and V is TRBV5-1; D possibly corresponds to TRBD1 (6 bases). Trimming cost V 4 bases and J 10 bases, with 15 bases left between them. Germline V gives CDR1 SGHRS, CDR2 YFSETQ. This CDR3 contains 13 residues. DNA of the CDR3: TGCGCCAGCAGCAACGGCAGGGGATACGAGCAGTTCTTC. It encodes CASSNGRGYEQFF.

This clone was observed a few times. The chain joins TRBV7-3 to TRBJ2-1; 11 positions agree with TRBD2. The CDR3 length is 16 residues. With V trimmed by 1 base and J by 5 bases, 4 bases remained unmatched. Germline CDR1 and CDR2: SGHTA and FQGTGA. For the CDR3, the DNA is TGTGCCAGCAGCTTAAGGGGTAGCGGGAGGGACAATGAGCAGTTCTTC. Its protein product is CASSLRGSGRDNEQFF.

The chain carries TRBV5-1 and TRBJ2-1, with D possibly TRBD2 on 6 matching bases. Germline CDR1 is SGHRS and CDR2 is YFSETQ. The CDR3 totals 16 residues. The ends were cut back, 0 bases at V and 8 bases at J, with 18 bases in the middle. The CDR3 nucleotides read TGCGCCAGCAGCTTGGAATCGGGAGTAGGGCAGGATGAGCAGTTCTTC. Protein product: CASSLESGVGQDEQFF.

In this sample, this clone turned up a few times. The CDR3 DNA reads TGTGCCAGCAGCCCATCGACAGGGCGGGAGACCCAGTACTTC. Encoded protein: CASSPSTGRETQYF. The chain recombines TRBV5-4 with TRBJ2-5; 7 nucleotides match TRBD1. The CDR3 runs to 14 residues. CDR1 is SGHNT, CDR2 YYREEE, per germline (reference sequence). V shed 4 bases and J 5 bases; nucleotides not matched to a gene: 8.

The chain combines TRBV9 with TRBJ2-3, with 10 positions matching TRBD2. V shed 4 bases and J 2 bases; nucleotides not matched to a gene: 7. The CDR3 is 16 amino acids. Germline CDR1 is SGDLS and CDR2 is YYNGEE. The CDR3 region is CASSSRTSGYTDTQYF. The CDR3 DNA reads TGTGCCAGCAGCTCCCGGACTAGCGGATACACAGATACGCAGTATTTT.

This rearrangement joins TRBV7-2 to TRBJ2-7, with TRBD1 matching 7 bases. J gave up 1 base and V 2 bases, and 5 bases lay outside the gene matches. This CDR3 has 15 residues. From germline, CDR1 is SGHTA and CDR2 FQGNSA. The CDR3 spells CASSLLGGQSYEQYF. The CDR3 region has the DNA TGTGCCAGCAGCTTATTAGGGGGCCAATCCTACGAGCAGTACTTC. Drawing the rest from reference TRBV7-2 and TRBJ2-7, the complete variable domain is GAGVSQSPSNKVTEKGKDVELRCDPISGHTALYWYRQSLGQGLEFLIYFQGNSAPDKSGLPSDRFSAERTGGSVSTLTIQRTQQEDSAVYLCASSLLGGQSYEQYFGPGTRLTVT.

CDR3 loop: CASSPGTVGRQPQHF. In nucleotides, the CDR3 is TGTGCCAGCAGCCCCGGGACAGTGGGCCGGCAGCCCCAGCATTTT. J is TRBJ1-5 and V is TRBV28, with 7 bases that match TRBD1. This CDR3 has 15 amino acids. Trimming took 6 bases from V and 7 from J; bases not matched to a gene: 12. Germline lookup yields CDR1 MDHEN and CDR2 SYDVKM.

CDR3 DNA: TGTGCCAGCAGCCAAGAGCCAGCGGGGGCTCTTCTGATGAGAGAGACCCAGTACTTC. The encoded protein is CASSQEPAGALLMRETQYF. The J gene is TRBJ2-5, the V gene TRBV14; 8 nucleotides line up with TRBD2. The CDR3 is 19 amino acids. Germline CDR1 reads SGHDN; CDR2 reads FVKESK. After removal of 0 bases from V and 4 bases from J, the junction contained 16 bases not matched to a gene. Using reference TRBV14 and TRBJ2-5 for the parts outside the CDR3, the full variable domain is EAGVTQFPSHSVIEKGQTVTLRCDPISGHDNLYWYRRVMGKEIKFLLHFVKESKQDESGMPNNRFLAERTGGTYSTLKVQPAELEDSGVYFCASSQEPAGALLMRETQYFGPGTRLLVL.

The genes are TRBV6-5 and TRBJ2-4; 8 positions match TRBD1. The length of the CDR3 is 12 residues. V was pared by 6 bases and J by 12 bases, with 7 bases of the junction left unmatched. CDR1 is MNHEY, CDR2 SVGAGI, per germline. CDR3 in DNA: TGTGCCAGCAGCGGACAGGGCGGCAGTCAGTACTTC. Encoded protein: CASSGQGGSQYF.